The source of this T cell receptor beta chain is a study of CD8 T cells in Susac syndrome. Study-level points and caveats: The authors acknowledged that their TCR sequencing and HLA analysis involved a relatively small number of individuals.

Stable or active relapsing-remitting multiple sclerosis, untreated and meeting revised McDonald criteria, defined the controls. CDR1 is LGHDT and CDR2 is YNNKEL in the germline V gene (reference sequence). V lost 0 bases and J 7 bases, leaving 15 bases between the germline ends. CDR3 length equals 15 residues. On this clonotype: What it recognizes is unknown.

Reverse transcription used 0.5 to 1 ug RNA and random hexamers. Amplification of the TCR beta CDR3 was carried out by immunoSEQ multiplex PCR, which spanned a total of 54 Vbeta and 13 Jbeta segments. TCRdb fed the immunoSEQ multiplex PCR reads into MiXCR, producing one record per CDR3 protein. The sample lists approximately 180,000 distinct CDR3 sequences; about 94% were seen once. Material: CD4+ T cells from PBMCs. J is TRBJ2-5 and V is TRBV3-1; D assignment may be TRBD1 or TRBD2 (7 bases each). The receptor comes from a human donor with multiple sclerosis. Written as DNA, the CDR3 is TGTGCCAGCAGCCAAGAGACAGGGCGCGGGGGGACCCAGTACTTC. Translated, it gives CASSQETGRGGTQYF.